The 5 T cell receptor beta chains below were found in one sample sequenced in a study of Ad26.COV2.S vaccination and SARS-CoV-2 variants. TCRdb's table, derived via immunoSEQ multiplex PCR, lists solely in-frame clones and lacks some. This table has roughly 350,000 clones, about 85% appearing once. This sample's treatment: approximately 18 received Ad26.COV2.S at low or high dose, single or two shots; 5 received placebo; per-sample allocation not given. All samples were drawn on day 63, counting from the first vaccine or placebo injection. Here the sequenced sample was peripheral blood, taken in a trial of Ad26.COV2.S vaccine versus placebo. The source is a person aged 18 to 65 who received the Ad26.COV2.S COVID-19 vaccine or a placebo.

This rearrangement joins TRBV19 to TRBJ2-3; tentatively, D is TRBD2 (7 bases). Looked up from germline, CDR1 is LNHDA and CDR2 is SQIVND (reference sequence). Deletions cut 5 bases from V and 3 bases from J, with 24 bases between. The CDR3 spans 18 residues. The CDR3 DNA sequence: TGTGCCAGTAGTTCCTTAGGGGGGGGCCCGGGTAGAACAGATACGCAGTATTTT. This sequence encodes CASSSLGGGPGRTDTQYF.

The chain links TRBV5-6 to TRBJ1-2; TRBD1 matches at 8 bases. CDR3 length equals 15 residues. The junction had 11 bases not matched to a gene; V was cut back by 8 bases and J by 2 bases. Germline V gene lookup returns CDR1 SGHDT and CDR2 YYEEEE. The CDR3 bases are TGTGCCAGGAGTTACCAGGGGGCCCTGAACTATGGCTACACCTTC. This codes for CARSYQGALNYGYTF.

The chain couples TRBV4-3 to TRBJ2-5; 12 bases are shared with TRBD2. This CDR3 is 16 amino acids long. V was clipped by 4 bases and J by 2 bases; unmatched bases: 5. Germline V CDR1 and CDR2: LGHNA, YSLEER. The DNA for the CDR3 is TGCGCCAGCAGCCTGACTAGCGGGGGATCACAAGAGACCCAGTACTTC. This encodes CASSLTSGGSQETQYF.

The chain joins TRBV6-2 or TRBV6-3 to TRBJ1-2; 8 bases map to TRBD1. Germline CDR1 reads MNHEY; CDR2 reads SVGEGT. Trimming cost V 2 bases and J 2 bases; bases outside gene matches: 4. The CDR3 contains 15 residues. The CDR3 bases are TGTGCCAGCAGTTACCGGACAGGGACAAACTATGGCTACACCTTC. Its protein product is CASSYRTGTNYGYTF.

The chain joins TRBV4-2 to TRBJ2-2; TRBD1 aligns across 7 bases. The CDR3 loop spans 15 amino acids. The V gene's germline CDR1 is LGHNA and CDR2 YNFKEQ. J gave up 2 bases and V 4 bases, and 4 bases lay outside the gene matches. CDR3: CASSPRDRNTGELFF. CDR3 coding DNA: TGTGCCAGCAGCCCCCGGGACAGAAACACCGGGGAGCTGTTTTTT.